This TCR beta chain was found in a study of regulatory and conventional T cells in RAG deficiency. V shed 0 bases, J shed 4 bases, and the junction held 4 bases outside the gene matches. Germline assignment: CDR1 SGHRS and CDR2 YFSETQ. This CDR3 comprises 15 residues. Sequencing used immunoSEQ multiplex PCR; TCRdb keeps in-frame clones, though not all of them. Of around 31,000 clones in the sample, around 90% were seen once. The same sample was also used in a study of regulatory T cells. That paper states: The primer mix had 52 TRBV and 13 TRBJ primers.

The sequenced sample consisted of CD8+ T cells sorted from blood. The receptor was derived from a human donor in good health. The chain recombines TRBV5-1 with TRBJ2-7; TRBD1 aligns across 10 bases. CDR3 protein: CASSLDDRGRYEQYF. The CDR3 DNA reads TGCGCCAGCAGCTTGGACGACAGGGGGCGGTACGAGCAGTACTTC.